Shown below are 18 T cell receptor beta chains from a single sample sequenced in a study of cytomegalovirus exposure and HLA in healthy donors. Primers included in the PCR were 60 Vbeta and 13 Jbeta primers. Assay: immunoSEQ multiplex PCR; the TCRdb copy retains only in-frame clones and omits some. The sample has roughly 180,000 clones, 75% to 80% seen once. The material sequenced was PBMCs. The source is a man aged 50 to 60 in good health and CMV-seropositive.

The CDR3 is CASSLGLMNEQFF. The CDR3 DNA reads TGTGCCAGCAGCTTAGGGCTTATGAATGAGCAGTTCTTC. The V call is TRBV7-9, the J call TRBJ2-1; D uncertain. The CDR3 is made up of 13 amino acids. CDR1 is SEHNR, CDR2 FQNEAQ, per germline (reference sequence). Trimming stripped 1 base from V and 7 bases from J, with 8 bases between.

The chain couples TRBV19 to TRBJ1-5; D perhaps matches TRBD1 (5 bases). Germline lookup yields CDR1 LNHDA and CDR2 SQIVND (reference sequence). The CDR3 has 15 residues. V shed 1 base and J shed 1 base, with 8 bases lying between them. CDR3 sequence: CASSIGRASNQPQHF. Written as DNA, the CDR3 is TGTGCCAGTAGTATAGGCAGGGCGAGCAATCAGCCCCAGCATTTT.

The chain employs TRBV14 and TRBJ1-6; TRBD1 aligns across 7 bases. Germline lookup yields CDR1 SGHDN and CDR2 FVKESK. The CDR3 totals 13 residues. Germline trimming cut 4 bases from V and 8 bases from J; bases unmatched to any gene: 2. CDR3 DNA: TGTGCCAGCAGCCGACAGGGATATTCACCCCTCCACTTT. Its protein is CASSRQGYSPLHF.

This rearrangement joins TRBV9 to TRBJ2-7; TRBD2 might be the D (5 bases). The CDR3 is made up of 14 amino acids. V was cut by 4 bases and J by 5 bases, with 16 bases left in between. Germline CDR1 SGDLS, CDR2 YYNGEE. The CDR3 sequence is CASSQGEGSHEQYF. The CDR3 nucleotides read TGTGCCAGCAGCCAAGGAGAGGGATCGCACGAGCAGTACTTC.

The genes are TRBV7-8 and TRBJ2-3, with D possibly being TRBD2 (5 bases). Deletions cut 5 bases from V and 0 bases from J, with 21 bases between. Germline V gene sequence: CDR1 SGHVS, CDR2 FQNEAQ. This CDR3 is built from 18 residues. The CDR3 DNA follows: TGTGCCAGCAGCCCACTGGATGGGAGACCATCGAGCACAGATACGCAGTATTTT. Translated: CASSPLDGRPSSTDTQYF.

The chain joins TRBV14 to TRBJ2-1; 7 nucleotides line up with TRBD1. Germline-derived CDR1 and CDR2 are SGHDN and FVKESK. The CDR3 is 14 amino acids. J was trimmed by 2 bases and V by 7 bases; bases with no gene match: 5. CDR3 residues: CASNTGVPYNEQFF. The DNA for the CDR3 is TGTGCCAGCAACACAGGGGTACCCTACAATGAGCAGTTCTTC.

This clone has more than one count but fewer than ten. The CDR3 bases are TGTGCCAGCAGCCGATTGGTCCTAGGTCAAGAAGAGACCCAGTACTTC. Residues: CASSRLVLGQEETQYF. The rearrangement uses TRBV14 and TRBJ2-5; the D is unclear. The V gene's germline CDR1 is SGHDN and CDR2 FVKESK. The CDR3 sequence is 16 residues long. Trimming removed 4 bases at V and 3 bases at J, with 18 bases between.

V usage is TRBV19 and J usage is TRBJ1-2, with TRBD1 as a possible D gene (5 bases). The V gene's germline CDR1 is LNHDA and CDR2 SQIVND (reference sequence). The CDR3 spans 16 residues. Trimming took off 6 bases at V and 6 bases at J, with 23 bases between the two ends. CDR3 sequence (DNA): TGTGCCAGTAGCAACCCGGCGACAGAAGATCTAGATGGCTACACCTTC. It yields the protein CASSNPATEDLDGYTF.

The rearrangement joins TRBV18 to TRBJ1-2; D is unresolved. CDR3 size: 20 residues. With 3 bases removed from V and 4 bases from J, the gap between germline ends came to 30 bases. The germline gives CDR1 KGHSH, CDR2 LQKENI. CDR3 amino acids: CASSPISDLGPEFGGYGYTF. The CDR3 nucleotides are TGTGCCAGCTCACCGATATCAGACCTCGGACCCGAATTTGGAGGCTATGGCTACACCTTC.

The chain has TRBV18 and TRBJ2-1, with D uncertain. The CDR3 contains 13 residues. In germline, CDR1 is KGHSH, CDR2 LQKENI. V lost 6 bases and J lost 6, with 12 bases in between. DNA for the CDR3: TGTGCCAGCTCCCCAGCCTCGGGCAATGAGCAGTTCTTC. Translating gives CASSPASGNEQFF.

J is TRBJ1-1 and V is TRBV11-2, with unresolved D. CDR3 length: 15 amino acids. Germline V gene sequence: CDR1 SGHAT, CDR2 FQNNGV. V dropped 2 bases and J dropped 0 bases, with 10 bases sitting between them. The CDR3 protein is CASSLSGRLNTEAFF. Written as DNA, the CDR3 is TGTGCCAGCAGCTTAAGCGGGAGACTGAACACTGAAGCTTTCTTT.

The rearrangement joins TRBV27 to TRBJ2-2; D uncertain. Germline lookup yields CDR1 MNHEY and CDR2 SMNVEV (reference sequence). Trimming stripped 3 bases from V and 1 base from J, with 9 bases between. This CDR3 is built from 15 residues. For the CDR3, the DNA is TGTGCCAGCAGTTTTTTAAGCCAGAACACCGGGGAGCTGTTTTTT. Translation gives CASSFLSQNTGELFF.

The rearrangement links TRBV5-1 to TRBJ2-1; D might be TRBD2 (5 bases). The CDR3 totals 16 residues. With 0 bases removed from V and 7 bases from J, the gap between germline ends came to 17 bases. The germline V gene has CDR1 SGHRS and CDR2 YFSETQ. CDR3 sequence: CASSLAWTHPTNEQFF. In DNA, the CDR3 is TGCGCCAGCAGCTTGGCCTGGACTCATCCCACGAATGAGCAGTTCTTC.

The chain joins TRBV5-6 to TRBJ2-1; 7 positions match TRBD1. V lost 0 bases and J lost 8; bases outside the gene matches: 2. Germline V gives CDR1 SGHDT, CDR2 YYEEEE. The CDR3 has 13 residues. The chain's CDR3 is CASSLDRGYEQFF. CDR3 DNA sequence: TGTGCCAGCAGCTTGGACAGGGGCTATGAGCAGTTCTTC.

The rearrangement joins TRBV11-2 to TRBJ2-1; D not certain. The CDR3 has 15 residues. In germline, CDR1 is SGHAT, CDR2 FQNNGV. The V end was cut by 4 bases, the J end by 2 bases, with 12 bases between. CDR3 nucleotide sequence: TGTGCCAGCAGCTACGATACTCGGGCCTACAATGAGCAGTTCTTC. Protein: CASSYDTRAYNEQFF.

The CDR3 DNA follows: TGTGCCAGCAGCTTAGGGGGGACAGACGGCTACACCTTC. Its protein product is CASSLGGTDGYTF. The chain has TRBV7-9 and TRBJ1-2, with 7 bases that match TRBD1. Trimming cost V 1 base and J 8 bases; bases outside gene matches: 4. This CDR3 contains 13 residues. The germline V gene has CDR1 SEHNR and CDR2 FQNEAQ (reference sequence).

The genes are TRBV6-5 and TRBJ2-7; D is uncertain. Trimming left V 0 bases short and J 2 bases short, with 8 bases between. The CDR3 extends over 14 amino acids. Germline values: CDR1 MNHEY, CDR2 SVGAGI. The CDR3 protein is CASSYSQITYEQYF. CDR3 coding DNA: TGTGCCAGCAGTTACTCCCAGATCACCTACGAGCAGTACTTC.

The V gene is TRBV19, the J gene TRBJ1-1; perhaps TRBD1 as D (6 bases). Trimming took 7 bases from V and 5 from J, leaving 17 bases between them. The CDR3 has 14 amino acids. Germline V gene data show CDR1 as LNHDA and CDR2 as SQIVND (reference sequence). CDR3 nucleotide sequence: TGTGCCAGTACCCCCGGGGGGGGCGGTACTGAAGCTTTCTTT. Translation gives CASTPGGGGTEAFF.